This TCR beta chain stems from a study of memory CD4+ T cells and cytomegalovirus serostatus. Study as a whole: This sample comes from healthy Belgian adults, eight or nine CMV seropositive, approximately 22 seronegative. Study-level findings and limits: Suggested: most of the CMV-linked TCR signature lies in CD4+ memory cells.

The sort gate was single viable CD3+CD4+CD8-CD45RO+ cells for memory CD4+ T cells. Donors' CMV status reflects serum IgG against pp150, pp28, p38, p52. From germline, CDR1 is SGHTA and CDR2 FQGTGA. This CDR3 comprises 12 residues. V shed 5 bases and J shed 6 bases, with 10 bases lying between them. Concerning this clone itself: Its antigen remains unidentified.

Assay: immunoSEQ multiplex PCR; the TCRdb copy retains only in-frame clones and omits some. The sample yields about 82,000 clones, 80% seen once. V gene TRBV7-3 combines with J gene TRBJ1-1; D ambiguous. Sequenced sample: memory CD4+ T cells from blood. The TCR comes from an adult in good health and CMV-seronegative. The CDR3 protein is CASSLPRSEAFF. As DNA, the CDR3 is TGTGCCAGCAGCCTACCCCGTTCTGAAGCTTTCTTT.